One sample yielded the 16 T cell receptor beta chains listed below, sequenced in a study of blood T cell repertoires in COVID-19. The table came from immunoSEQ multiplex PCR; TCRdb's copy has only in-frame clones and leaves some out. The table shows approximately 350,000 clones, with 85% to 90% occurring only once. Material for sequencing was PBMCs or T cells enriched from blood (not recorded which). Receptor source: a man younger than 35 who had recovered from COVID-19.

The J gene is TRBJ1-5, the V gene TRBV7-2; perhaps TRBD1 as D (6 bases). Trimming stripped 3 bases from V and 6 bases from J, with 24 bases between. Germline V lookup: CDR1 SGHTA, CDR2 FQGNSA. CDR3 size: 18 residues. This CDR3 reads CASSFREGGPLAGQPQHF. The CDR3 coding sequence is TGTGCCAGCAGCTTTCGGGAAGGGGGACCACTAGCGGGTCAGCCCCAGCATTTT.

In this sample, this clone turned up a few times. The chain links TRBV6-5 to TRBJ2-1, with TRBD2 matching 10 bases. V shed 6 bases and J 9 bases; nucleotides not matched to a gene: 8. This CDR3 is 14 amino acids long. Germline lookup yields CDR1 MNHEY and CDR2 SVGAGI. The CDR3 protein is CASRSSGSYGEQFF. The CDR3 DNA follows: TGTGCCAGCAGGTCTAGCGGGAGTTATGGTGAGCAGTTCTTC.

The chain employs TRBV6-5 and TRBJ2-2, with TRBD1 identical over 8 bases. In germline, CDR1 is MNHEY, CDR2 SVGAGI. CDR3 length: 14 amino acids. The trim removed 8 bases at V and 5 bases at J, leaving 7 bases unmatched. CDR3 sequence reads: CASLRTGRTGELFF. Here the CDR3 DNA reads TGTGCCAGCTTAAGGACAGGGAGGACCGGGGAGCTGTTTTTT.

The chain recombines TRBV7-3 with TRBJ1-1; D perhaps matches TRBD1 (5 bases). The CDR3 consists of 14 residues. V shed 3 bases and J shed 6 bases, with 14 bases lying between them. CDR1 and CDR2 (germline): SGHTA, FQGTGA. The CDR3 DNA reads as TGTGCCAGCAGCTTGTCCCGGGGGGTCTCTGAAGCTTTCTTT. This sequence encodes CASSLSRGVSEAFF.

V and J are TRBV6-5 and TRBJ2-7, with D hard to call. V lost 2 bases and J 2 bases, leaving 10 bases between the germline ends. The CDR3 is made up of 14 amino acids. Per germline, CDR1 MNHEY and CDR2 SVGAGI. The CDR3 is CASSYVVGAYEQYF. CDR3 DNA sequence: TGTGCCAGCAGTTACGTGGTTGGAGCCTACGAGCAGTACTTC.

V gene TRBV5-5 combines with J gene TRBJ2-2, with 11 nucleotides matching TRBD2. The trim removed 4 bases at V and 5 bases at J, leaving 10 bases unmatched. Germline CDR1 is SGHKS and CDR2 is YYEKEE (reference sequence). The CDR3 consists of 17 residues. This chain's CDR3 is CASSPERLAGKTGELFF. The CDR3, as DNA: TGTGCCAGCAGCCCGGAGCGACTAGCGGGGAAAACCGGGGAGCTGTTTTTT. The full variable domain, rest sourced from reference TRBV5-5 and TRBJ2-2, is DAGVTQSPTHLIKTRGQQVTLRCSPISGHKSVSWYQQVLGQGPQFIFQYYEKEERGRGNFPDRFSARQFPNYSSELNVNALLLGDSALYLCASSPERLAGKTGELFFGEGSRLTVL.

The DNA of the CDR3 is TGTGCCAGCAGTTTGTGGGCGGGACTAATGAACACCGGGGAGCTGTTTTTT. Translating it yields CASSLWAGLMNTGELFF. The chain recombines TRBV28 with TRBJ2-2; 7 positions agree with TRBD2. The trim removed 3 bases at V and 1 base at J, leaving 8 bases unmatched. Germline V CDR1 and CDR2: MDHEN, SYDVKM. The CDR3 has 17 amino acids.

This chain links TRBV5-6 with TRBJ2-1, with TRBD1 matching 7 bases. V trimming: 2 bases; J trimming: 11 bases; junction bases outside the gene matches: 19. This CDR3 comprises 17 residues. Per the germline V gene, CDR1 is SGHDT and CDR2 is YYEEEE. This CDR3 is CASSLPTGSIFSSKQFF. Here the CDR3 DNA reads TGTGCCAGCAGCTTACCGACAGGGTCCATATTTTCCTCGAAGCAGTTCTTC.

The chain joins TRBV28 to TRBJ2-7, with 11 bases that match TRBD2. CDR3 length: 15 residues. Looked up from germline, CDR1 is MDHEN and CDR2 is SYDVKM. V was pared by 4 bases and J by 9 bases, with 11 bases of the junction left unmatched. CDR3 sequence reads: CASSSGIAGGKSQYF. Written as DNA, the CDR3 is TGTGCCAGCAGTTCCGGGATAGCGGGAGGGAAATCGCAGTACTTC.

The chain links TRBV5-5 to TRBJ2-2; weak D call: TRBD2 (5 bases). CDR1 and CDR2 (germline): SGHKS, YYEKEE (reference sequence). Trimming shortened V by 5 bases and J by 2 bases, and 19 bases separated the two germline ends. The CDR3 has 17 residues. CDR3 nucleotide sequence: TGTGCCAGCAGTTTTGGACTCTTTCAATTAAACACCGGGGAGCTGTTTTTT. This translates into CASSFGLFQLNTGELFF.

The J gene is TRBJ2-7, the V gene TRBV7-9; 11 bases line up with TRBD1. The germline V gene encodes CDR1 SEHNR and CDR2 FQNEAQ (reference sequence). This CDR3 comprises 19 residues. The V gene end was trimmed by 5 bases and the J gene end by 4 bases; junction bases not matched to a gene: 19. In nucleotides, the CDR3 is TGTGCCAGCAGCCTGAAACAACCTTGGACAGGGGGCGAGATTTACGAGCAGTACTTC. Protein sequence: CASSLKQPWTGGEIYEQYF. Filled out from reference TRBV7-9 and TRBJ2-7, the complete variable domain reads DTGVSQNPRHKITKRGQNVTFRCDPISEHNRLYWYRQTLGQGPEFLTYFQNEAQLEKSRLLSDRFSAERPKGSFSTLEIQRTEQGDSAMYLCASSLKQPWTGGEIYEQYFGPGTRLTVT.

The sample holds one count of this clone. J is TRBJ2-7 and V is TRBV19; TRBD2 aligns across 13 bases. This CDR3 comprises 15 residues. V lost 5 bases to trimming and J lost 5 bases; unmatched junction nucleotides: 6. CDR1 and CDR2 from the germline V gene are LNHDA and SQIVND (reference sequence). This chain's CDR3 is CASSARTSGSDEQYF. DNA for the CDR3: TGTGCCAGTAGTGCCCGGACTAGCGGGAGTGACGAGCAGTACTTC.

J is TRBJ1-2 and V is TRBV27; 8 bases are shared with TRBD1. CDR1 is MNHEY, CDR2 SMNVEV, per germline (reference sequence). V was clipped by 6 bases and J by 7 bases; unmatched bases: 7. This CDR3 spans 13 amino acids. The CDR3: CASSRGQGLGYTF. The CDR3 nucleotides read TGTGCCAGCAGCCGCGGACAGGGTCTTGGCTACACCTTC.

The CDR3 spells CASSLGVDRPHSPLHF. The CDR3 DNA is TGTGCCAGCAGCTTAGGAGTTGACAGGCCCCATTCACCCCTCCACTTT. This chain connects TRBV7-6 to TRBJ1-6; a possible D gene is TRBD1 (6 bases). The ends were cut back, 1 base at V and 8 bases at J, with 15 bases in the middle. This CDR3 has 16 residues. CDR1 is SGHVS and CDR2 is FNYEAQ in the germline V gene.

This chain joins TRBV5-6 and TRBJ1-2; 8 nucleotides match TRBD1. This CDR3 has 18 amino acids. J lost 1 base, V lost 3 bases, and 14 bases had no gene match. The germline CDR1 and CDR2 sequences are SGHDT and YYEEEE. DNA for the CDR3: TGTGCCAGCAGCTGGCTAACCGACAGGACAGGGCTTAACTATGGCTACACCTTC. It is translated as CASSWLTDRTGLNYGYTF.

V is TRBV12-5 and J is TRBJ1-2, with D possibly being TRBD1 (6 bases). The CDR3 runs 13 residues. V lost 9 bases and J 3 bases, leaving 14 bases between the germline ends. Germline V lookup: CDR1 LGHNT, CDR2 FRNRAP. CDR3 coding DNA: TGTGCTAGCTACAGGGCCGCCTACTATGGCTACACCTTC. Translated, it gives CASYRAAYYGYTF.